The TCR beta chain described here comes from a study of Ad26.COV2.S vaccination and SARS-CoV-2 variants (dated by TCRdb to the early 2020s). Context from the whole study: Donors in the vaccine arm were drawn from COV1001, a phase I-IIa trial of Ad26.COV2.S in healthy adults that was multicentre, randomized, double-blind and placebo-controlled. Dosing of Ad26.COV2.S was intramuscular, at either 5x10^10 or 1x10^11 viral particles, delivered as one shot or as two shots spaced 56 days apart. The specificity and breadth of SARS-CoV-2-reactive T cell receptors after Ad26.COV2.S vaccination were assessed by TCRbeta repertoire sequencing. A total of approximately 30 samples were included in the TCR-sequenced set, comprising roughly 19 Ad26.COV2.S vaccine recipients, 5 placebo recipients and 8 SARS-CoV-2 convalescent individuals. Trial participants were randomized into five groups of five: low-dose or high-dose Ad26.COV2.S given once or twice, or placebo on both occasions. Blinding of investigators to trial group allocation was maintained during experiments and outcome assessment.

The immunoSEQ Assay was the method used to sequence TCRbeta CDR3 regions. After extraction, genomic DNA underwent amplification by bias-controlled multiplex PCR, followed by high-throughput sequencing. In the source study's methods: To quantify the absolute abundance of every unique TCRbeta CDR3 region, sequences were collapsed and filtered. T cell fraction was estimated by normalizing TCRbeta template counts to usable DNA, which was measured by amplifying reference genes present in all nucleated cells. Repertoire TCRs were annotated as SARS-CoV-2-specific by exact matching of V gene, CDR3 amino acid sequence and J gene to a known reactive TCR set. MIRA supplied the reference SARS-CoV-2 TCR set, which was filtered for enrichment in COVID-19-positive ImmuneCODE repertoires so that public or cross-reactive TCRs were removed. Drawing on the MIRA antigens, annotated TCRs were analysed further at the level of specific ORF or position within ORF. Breadth was defined as annotated unique rearrangements over total unique productive rearrangements; depth was the summed frequency of those rearrangements. Two-sided Wilcoxon rank-sum tests were applied when comparing TCR breadth between groups. TCRdb provides this immuneACCESS table in a form limited to in-frame rearrangements. Some clones are lacking; in checked studies, under half of them reflect an unresolved V gene, and why the rest are absent is not known. That table is the source of V, J and clone size, and D and trimming were worked out from the DNA. The sample records about 400,000 clones, around 85% of which are singletons. 3% to 4.5% of the sample belongs to the ten largest clones.

Findings and caveats that apply to the study as a whole: Compared with placebo recipients, Ad26.COV2.S recipients showed higher spike-specific TCR breadth (P = 0.0014). After vaccination, substantial breadth of spike-specific CD8+ and CD4+ T cell responses was reported. Vaccine and placebo recipients had comparable non-spike TCR breadth, which fits with the vaccine containing only spike. Comparing responses between vaccine doses or regimens was not something the study was powered to do. The authors noted that the TCR breadth and depth analyses may have underestimated total T cell responses.

The V and J ends are trimmed by 2 bases and 0 bases, leaving 11 bases between them. The CDR3 covers 15 residues, taking in both the cysteine and the phenylalanine. Of the read, only the CDR3 DNA is kept; its 45 bases are in frame from base 1. Looking up the germline V gene (reference sequence) yields CDR1 GTSNPN and CDR2 SVGIG. As for this clone: Which antigen it targets is not known. Within one base of it there is no much larger clone, and no base qualities were kept.

The sample's treatment or condition label is to be understood as: roughly 20 received Ad26.COV2.S at low or high dose, single or two shots; 5 received placebo; per-sample allocation not given. Repertoires of vaccine and placebo recipients were sequenced from samples collected on day 63 after the first injection. Between 29 July and 7 August 2020, Cohort 1b enrolled 25 adults aged 18-55 years at one site in Boston, USA. Ad26.COV2.S was a replication-incompetent adenovirus type 26 vector expressing a prefusion-stabilized SARS-CoV-2 spike protein from the original Wuhan strain. The TCR comes from a person aged 18-60 years who received the Ad26.COV2.S COVID-19 vaccine or a placebo. This receptor chain uses TRBV30 and TRBJ1-5; the D gene assignment is ambiguous. The source material was peripheral blood, sampled in a trial of Ad26.COV2.S vaccine versus placebo. The bases read TGTGCCTGGAGTCAGCGGGCTTATAGCAATCAGCCCCAGCATTTT. The resulting protein is CAWSQRAYSNQPQHF. The reference TRBV30 and TRBJ1-5 proteins fill in what lies around the CDR3, so the full variable domain reads SQTIHQWPATLVQPVGSPLSLECTVEGTSNPNLYWYRQAAGRGLQLLFYSVGIGQISSEVPQNLSASRPQDRQFILSSKKLLLSDSGFYLCAWSQRAYSNQPQHFGDGTRLSIL.